This entry describes one TCR beta chain. In the authors' methods: Nucleated cell number was recorded as an estimate derived from reference gene primer amplification. Clones were sequenced by immunoSEQ multiplex PCR, and TCRdb holds only the in-frame ones, with some missing. D and trimming come from the DNA, and the V and J calls and clone size come from that table. Here the sample spans 150,000 to 200,000 clones, less than 85% being singletons. The data are from a study of blood T cell repertoires in COVID-19. The overall study: The United States, Italy and Spain were the sources of the acute and convalescent COVID-19 samples. Sources were T cells, B-cell-depleted T cells, or PBMCs; the material itself was cDNA or gDNA.

V shed 0 bases, J shed 7 bases, and the junction held 11 bases outside the gene matches. The CDR3 is made up of 16 amino acids. Looked up from germline, CDR1 is SGHRS and CDR2 is YFSETQ. The chain uses TRBV5-1 and TRBJ2-7; TRBD2 agrees at 9 bases. The clonotype comes from a human donor with acute or convalescent COVID-19. The donor label of this sample is uncertain. Specimen: peripheral blood. DNA for the CDR3: TGCGCCAGCAGCTTGGCCCTAGCGGGGTTTCCGAGAGAGCAGTACTTC. This gives the protein CASSLALAGFPREQYF.